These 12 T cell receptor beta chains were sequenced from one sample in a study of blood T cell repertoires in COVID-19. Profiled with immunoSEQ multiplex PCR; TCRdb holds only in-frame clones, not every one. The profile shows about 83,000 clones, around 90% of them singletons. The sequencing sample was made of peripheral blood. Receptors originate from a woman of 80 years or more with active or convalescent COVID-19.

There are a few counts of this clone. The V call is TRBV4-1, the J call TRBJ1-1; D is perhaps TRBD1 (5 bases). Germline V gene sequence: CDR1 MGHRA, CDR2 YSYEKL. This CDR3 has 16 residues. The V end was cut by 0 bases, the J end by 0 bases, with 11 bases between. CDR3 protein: CASSQEMGRVNTEAFF. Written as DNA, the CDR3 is TGCGCCAGCAGCCAAGAGATGGGCAGGGTGAACACTGAAGCTTTCTTT.

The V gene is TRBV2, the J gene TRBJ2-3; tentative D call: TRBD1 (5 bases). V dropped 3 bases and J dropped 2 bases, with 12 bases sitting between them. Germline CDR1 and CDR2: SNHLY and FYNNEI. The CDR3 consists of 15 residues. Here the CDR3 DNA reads TGTGCCAGCAGTGACAGGGTCGGCGACACAGATACGCAGTATTTT. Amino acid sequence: CASSDRVGDTDTQYF.

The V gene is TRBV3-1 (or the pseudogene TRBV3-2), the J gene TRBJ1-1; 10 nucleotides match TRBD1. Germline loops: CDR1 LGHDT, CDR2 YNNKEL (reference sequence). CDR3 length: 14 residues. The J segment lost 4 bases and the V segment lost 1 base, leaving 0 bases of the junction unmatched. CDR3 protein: CASSQGTGGTEAFF. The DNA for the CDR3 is TGTGCCAGCAGCCAAGGGACAGGGGGCACTGAAGCTTTCTTT.

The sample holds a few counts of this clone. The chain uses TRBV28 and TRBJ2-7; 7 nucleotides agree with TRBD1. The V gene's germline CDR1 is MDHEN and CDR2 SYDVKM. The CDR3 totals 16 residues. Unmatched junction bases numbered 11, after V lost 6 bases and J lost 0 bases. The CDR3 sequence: CASSLLAGTDSYEQYF. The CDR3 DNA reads TGTGCCAGCAGCTTGCTCGCCGGGACAGACTCCTACGAGCAGTACTTC.

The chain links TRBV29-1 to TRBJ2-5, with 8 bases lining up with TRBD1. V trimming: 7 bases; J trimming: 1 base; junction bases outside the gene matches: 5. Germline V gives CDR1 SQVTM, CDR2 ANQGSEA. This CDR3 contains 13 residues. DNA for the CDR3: TGCAGCGGGACAGGGCTCCCCCAAGAGACCCAGTACTTC. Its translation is CSGTGLPQETQYF.

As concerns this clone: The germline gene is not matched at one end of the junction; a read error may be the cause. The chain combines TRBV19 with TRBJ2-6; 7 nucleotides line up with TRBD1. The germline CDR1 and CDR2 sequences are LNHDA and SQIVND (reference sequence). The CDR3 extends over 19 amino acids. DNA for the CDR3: TGTGCCAGTAGTATAGATTTAAGGGGGCAGGCCTCTCGGGCCAACGTCCTGACTTTC. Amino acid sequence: CASSIDLRGQASRANVLTF.

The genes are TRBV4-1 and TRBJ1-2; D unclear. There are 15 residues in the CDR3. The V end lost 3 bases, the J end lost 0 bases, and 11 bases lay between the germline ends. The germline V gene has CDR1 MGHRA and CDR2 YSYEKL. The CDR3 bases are TGCGCCAGCAGCCAGATGGGCGCAGCTAACTATGGCTACACCTTC. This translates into CASSQMGAANYGYTF.

Written as DNA, the CDR3 is TGTGCCAGCAGGGATCAGAGGGTCACTAACTATGGCTACACCTTC. It specifies CASRDQRVTNYGYTF. The chain joins TRBV28 to TRBJ1-2; unclear D gene. CDR1 is MDHEN and CDR2 is SYDVKM in the germline V gene. The V gene lost 6 bases and the J gene lost 0 bases, with 14 bases spanning the gap. This CDR3 region has 15 residues.

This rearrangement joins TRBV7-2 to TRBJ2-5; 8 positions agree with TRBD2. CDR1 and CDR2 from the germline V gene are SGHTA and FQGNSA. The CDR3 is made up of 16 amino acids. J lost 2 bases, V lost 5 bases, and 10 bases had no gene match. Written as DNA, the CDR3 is TGTGCCAGCAGCCCAGGAACGGGGGGGCCGCAAGAGACCCAGTACTTC. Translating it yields CASSPGTGGPQETQYF.

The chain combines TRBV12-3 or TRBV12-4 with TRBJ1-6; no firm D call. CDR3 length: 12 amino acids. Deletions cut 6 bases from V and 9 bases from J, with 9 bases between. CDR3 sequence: CASSPSGSPLHF. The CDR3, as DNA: TGTGCCAGCAGCCCCTCCGGTTCACCCCTCCACTTT.

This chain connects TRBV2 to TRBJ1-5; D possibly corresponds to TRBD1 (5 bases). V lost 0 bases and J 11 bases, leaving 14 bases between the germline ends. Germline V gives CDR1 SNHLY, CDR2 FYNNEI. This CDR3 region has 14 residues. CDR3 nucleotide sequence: TGTGCCAGCAGTGAAGCGAGAGTAGGAGGGGCCCAGCATTTT. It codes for CASSEARVGGAQHF.

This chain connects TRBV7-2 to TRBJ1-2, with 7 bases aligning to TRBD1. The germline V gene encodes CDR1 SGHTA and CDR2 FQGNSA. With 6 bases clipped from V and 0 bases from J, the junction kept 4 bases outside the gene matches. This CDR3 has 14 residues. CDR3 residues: CASSPDRANYGYTF. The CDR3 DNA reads TGTGCCAGCAGTCCCGACAGGGCTAACTATGGCTACACCTTC.